This entry concerns a single T cell receptor (beta chain). No antigen is known for it. The input lacks base qualities; no much larger clone sits a single base away. TCRbeta CDR3 regions were amplified from genomic DNA by means of the immunoSEQ Assay, a bias-controlled multiplex PCR. The original pipeline was this. Within the assay, amplification of reference gene primers was used to estimate how many nucleated cells each sample contained. To quantify the absolute abundance of each unique TCRbeta CDR3 rearrangement, sequence reads were collapsed and filtered. For each sample, productive Simpson clonality was calculated by taking the square root of Simpson's diversity index across productive rearrangements. Entries here come from immuneACCESS through TCRdb and include only in-frame sequences with V and J called. Some clones fail to appear in such tables; in the studies checked, an unresolved V gene covers under half of the shortfall, and the cause of the remainder is unknown. That table supplies the V and J calls and clone size; D and trimming were determined from the DNA. A total of some 300,000 clones appear in this sample, roughly 87% of them only once. Roughly 1% of the sample rests with the top ten.

V and J are truncated by 0 bases and 10 bases respectively, leaving an intervening sequence of 13 bases. CDR1 MNHEY and CDR2 SVGAGI are derived from the germline V gene. Reading from cysteine to phenylalanine, the CDR3 counts 14 amino acids. Only the CDR3 region is kept as DNA, spanning 42 bases read in frame from base 1. In the prospective study, participants were roughly 18 to 100 years old, resided in 24 geographic areas of the United States, and were enrolled through a virtual design. To assign participants to cohorts, the prospective study relied on clinical history that participants themselves reported in a screening survey and a study questionnaire. Recovered participants in ImmuneRACE Cohort 3 were defined by two consecutive negative NP/OP PCR tests, clearance by a healthcare professional, or resolution of symptoms. In the prospective study, whole blood, serum and a nasopharyngeal or oropharyngeal swab were collected from each participant by mobile phlebotomists. Participants in the prospective study had the option to provide additional blood draws and questionnaires over a roughly 2-month period. Blood samples from the prospective study were shipped frozen or at room temperature prior to DNA extraction.

This sample is drawn from a study of blood T cell repertoires in COVID-19 (dated by TCRdb to 2018 to 2021). In the study overall: Samples from collaborators originated in the United States, Italy and Spain and spanned both the acute and convalescent phases of COVID-19. The samples were drawn from the first 160 participants of the ongoing ImmuneRACE study and from 1,254 subjects provided by 6 global collaborators. The prospective study material was composed of cDNA or gDNA derived from T cells, B-cell-depleted T cells, or PBMCs. Where HLA class I and class II types were available, the types were taken from metadata supplied by the sample provider, not from assay-based typing. The repertoires were released in a freely available public database meant as a resource for research on the immune response to SARS-CoV-2. Nearly every sample came with metadata listing a de-identified subject ID, COVID-19 status, age in years and sex. Deeply sampled blood TCRbeta repertoires from subjects exposed to, actively infected with, or recovered from COVID-19 were included in the dataset. General findings and caveats noted by the study authors: Clinical and demographic metadata were provided uncurated, with the amount varying by source and participant.

The V and J segments used are TRBV6-5 and TRBJ2-1; no D gene is confidently identified. The sequence came from a young woman who had recovered from COVID-19. Sequenced input: PBMCs or T cells enriched from blood (not recorded which). The CDR3 here reads CASSYSQVNSEQFF. At the DNA level, the sequence is TGTGCCAGCAGTTACTCTCAGGTGAATTCGGAGCAGTTCTTC.